This T cell receptor (beta chain) originates from a study of T cells after yellow fever vaccination. Study background: Fractions containing few cells were prepared with SMART-Seq v4 Ultra Low Input. Findings and caveats of the study: Most primary-vaccination clones reappeared after the booster (around 95% CD4, 85% to 90% CD8).

About this clonotype: Its antigen is still unknown.

TCRdb used MiXCR to reprocess the 5' RACE reads, holding one entry per CDR3 protein. The sample has just under 600,000 distinct CDR3 sequences, around an eighth seen once; the top ten hold over 13%. The TCR was taken from a man aged 25-45 years who received the YFV17D yellow fever vaccine. Sequences were derived from PBMCs, sampled on the day of the yellow fever booster vaccination.

CDR3 sequence (DNA): TGTGCCAGCAGTTACCTAGCAGGACCACAAGAGACCCAGTACTTC. Amino acid sequence: CASSYLAGPQETQYF. The gene calls are TRBV6-5 and TRBJ2-5; a weak D match, TRBD2 (5 bases). Trimming removed 2 bases at V and 2 bases at J, with 12 bases between. Germline CDR1 MNHEY, CDR2 SVGAGI. This CDR3 has 15 residues.